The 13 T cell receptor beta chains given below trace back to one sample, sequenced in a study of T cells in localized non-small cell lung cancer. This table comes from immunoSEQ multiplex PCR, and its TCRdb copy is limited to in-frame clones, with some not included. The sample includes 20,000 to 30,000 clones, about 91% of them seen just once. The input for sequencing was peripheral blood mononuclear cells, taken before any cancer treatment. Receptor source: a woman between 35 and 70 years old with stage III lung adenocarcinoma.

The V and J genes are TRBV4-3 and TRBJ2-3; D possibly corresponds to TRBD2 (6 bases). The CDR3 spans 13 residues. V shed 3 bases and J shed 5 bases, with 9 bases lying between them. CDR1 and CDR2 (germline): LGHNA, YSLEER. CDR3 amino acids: CASSQRGGDTQYF. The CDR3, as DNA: TGCGCCAGCAGCCAGCGGGGTGGAGATACGCAGTATTTT.

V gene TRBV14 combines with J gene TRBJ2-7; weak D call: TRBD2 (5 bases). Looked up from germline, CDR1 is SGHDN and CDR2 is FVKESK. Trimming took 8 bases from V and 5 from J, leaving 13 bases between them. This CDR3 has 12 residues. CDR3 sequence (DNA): TGTGCCAGCGGCCCTACTAGAAACGAGCAGTACTTC. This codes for CASGPTRNEQYF.

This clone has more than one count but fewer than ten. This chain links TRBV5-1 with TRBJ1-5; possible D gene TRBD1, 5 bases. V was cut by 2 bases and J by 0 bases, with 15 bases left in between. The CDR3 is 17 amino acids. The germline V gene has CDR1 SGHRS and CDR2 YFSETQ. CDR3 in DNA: TGCGCCAGCAGCTTCTCTCCACAGGATCTTAGCAATCAGCCCCAGCATTTT. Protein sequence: CASSFSPQDLSNQPQHF.

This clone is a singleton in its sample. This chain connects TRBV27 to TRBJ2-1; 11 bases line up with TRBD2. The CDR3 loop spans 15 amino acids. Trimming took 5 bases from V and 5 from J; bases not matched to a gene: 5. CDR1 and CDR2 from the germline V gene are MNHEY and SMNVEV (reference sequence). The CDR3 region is CASSPGTSGHNEQFF. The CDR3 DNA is TGTGCCAGCAGTCCGGGGACTAGCGGACACAATGAGCAGTTCTTC.

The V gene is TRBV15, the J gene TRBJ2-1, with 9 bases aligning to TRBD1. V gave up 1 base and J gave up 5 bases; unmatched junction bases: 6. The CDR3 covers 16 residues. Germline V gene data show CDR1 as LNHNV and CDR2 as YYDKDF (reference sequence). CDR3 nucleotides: TGTGCCACCAGCAGAGGAAGATGGACAGGGGACAATGAGCAGTTCTTC. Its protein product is CATSRGRWTGDNEQFF.

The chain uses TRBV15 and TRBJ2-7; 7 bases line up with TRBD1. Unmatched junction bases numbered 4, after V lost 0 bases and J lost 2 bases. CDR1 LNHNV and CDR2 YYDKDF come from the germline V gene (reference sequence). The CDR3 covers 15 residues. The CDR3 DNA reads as TGTGCCACCAGCAGAGATCAAAGGGGGCCCTACGAGCAGTACTTC. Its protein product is CATSRDQRGPYEQYF.

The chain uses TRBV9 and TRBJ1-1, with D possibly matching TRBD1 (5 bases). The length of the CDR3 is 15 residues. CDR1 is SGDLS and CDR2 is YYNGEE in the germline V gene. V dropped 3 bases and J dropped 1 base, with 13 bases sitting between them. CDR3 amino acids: CASSAGLGENTEAFF. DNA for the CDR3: TGTGCCAGCAGCGCCGGTTTGGGGGAGAACACTGAAGCTTTCTTT.

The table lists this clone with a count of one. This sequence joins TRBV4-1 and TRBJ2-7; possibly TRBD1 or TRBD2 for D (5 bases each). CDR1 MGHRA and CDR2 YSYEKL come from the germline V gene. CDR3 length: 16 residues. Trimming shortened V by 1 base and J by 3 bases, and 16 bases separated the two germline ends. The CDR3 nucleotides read TGCGCCAGCAGCCAAGCCCCGGGGACCACCATCTACGAGCAGTACTTC. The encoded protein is CASSQAPGTTIYEQYF.

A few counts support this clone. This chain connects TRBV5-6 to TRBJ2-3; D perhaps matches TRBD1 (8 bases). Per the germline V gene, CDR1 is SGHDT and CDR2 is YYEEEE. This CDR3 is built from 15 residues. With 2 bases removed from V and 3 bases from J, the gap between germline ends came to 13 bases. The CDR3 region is CASSFTGGGTDTQYF. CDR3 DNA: TGTGCCAGCAGCTTTACAGGGGGAGGGACAGATACGCAGTATTTT.

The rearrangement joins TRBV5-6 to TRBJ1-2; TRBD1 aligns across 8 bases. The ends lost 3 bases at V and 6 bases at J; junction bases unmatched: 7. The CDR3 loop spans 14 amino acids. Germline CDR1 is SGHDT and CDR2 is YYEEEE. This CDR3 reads CASSYGTGGHGYTF. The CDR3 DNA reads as TGTGCCAGCAGCTACGGAACAGGGGGTCATGGCTACACCTTC.

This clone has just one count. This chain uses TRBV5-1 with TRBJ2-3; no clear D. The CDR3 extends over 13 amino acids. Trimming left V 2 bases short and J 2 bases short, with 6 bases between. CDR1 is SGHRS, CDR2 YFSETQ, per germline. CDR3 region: CASSFPDTDTQYF. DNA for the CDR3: TGCGCCAGCAGCTTCCCCGACACAGATACGCAGTATTTT.

In nucleotides, the CDR3 is TGTGCCAGCGAGTCGGGAGCGGGCCCCGAAAAACTGTTTTTT. Translation: CASESGAGPEKLFF. V is TRBV2 and J is TRBJ1-4; no clear D. V was trimmed by 8 bases and J by 8 bases, leaving 18 bases between them. CDR3 length: 14 amino acids. The germline V gene encodes CDR1 SNHLY and CDR2 FYNNEI.

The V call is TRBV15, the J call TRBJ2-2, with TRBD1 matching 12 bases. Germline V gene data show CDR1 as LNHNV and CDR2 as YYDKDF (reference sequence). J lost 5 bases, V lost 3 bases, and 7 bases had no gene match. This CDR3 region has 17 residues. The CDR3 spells CATSSRDRGLRTGELFF. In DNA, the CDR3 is TGTGCCACCAGCAGCCGGGACAGGGGGCTTAGGACCGGGGAGCTGTTTTTT.